Detailed here is one TCR beta chain. The sample belongs to a study of control samples from healthy donors and cancer patients. Clones were sequenced by immunoSEQ multiplex PCR, and TCRdb holds only the in-frame ones, with some missing. The table lists over 100,000 clones, roughly 92% of them singletons, with 5.5% to 7% in the top ten. Sequencing input: blood. The source is a man aged 18 to 35 in good health.

CDR3 region: CASSLEGTGANVLTF. CDR3 sequence (DNA): TGCGCCAGCAGCTTGGAGGGAACTGGGGCCAACGTCCTGACTTTC. V and J are TRBV5-1 and TRBJ2-6; no definite D call. From germline, CDR1 is SGHRS and CDR2 YFSETQ. Trimming stripped 0 bases from V and 2 bases from J, with 6 bases between. This CDR3 region has 15 residues. The variable domain in full, with the rest retrieved from reference TRBV5-1 and TRBJ2-6, is KAGVTQTPRYLIKTRGQQVTLSCSPISGHRSVSWYQQTPGQGLQFLFEYFSETQRNKGNFPGRFSGRQFSNSRSEMNVSTLELGDSALYLCASSLEGTGANVLTFGAGSRLTVL.